This T cell receptor (beta chain) was obtained from a study of shared clonotypes between healthy human individuals (dated by TCRdb to about 2020). For context, the study as a whole: The cohort comprised a couple of women and a few men aged 18 to 49 years. For each donor, CD4 naive and CD4 memory were each given three plates, CD8 naive was given two plates, and CD8 memory was given one plate. To estimate repertoire size and how much clonotype sharing occurs between individuals, the study deeply sequenced the blood TCR repertoires of several healthy adults. Different laboratories and diverse techniques were used to prepare libraries and sequence TCR repertoires, to increase sequencing depth and limit assay-specific biases. Each donor's leukapheresis produced roughly between roughly 0.94 and 9.5 billion PBMCs.

CDR3 length: 15 amino acids, cysteine to phenylalanine. Only the CDR3 part of the read is kept: 45 bases, read in frame from the first base. From a lookup of the germline V gene, CDR1 and CDR2 are SGHRS and YFSETQ. V is reduced by 5 bases and J by 6 bases, leaving a spacing of 15 bases between them. Results the study describes overall, beyond this receptor: Sampling was restricted to blood, and TCR repertoires in tissues likely differ from the TCR repertoires found in blood. Because the study included only a small number of donors, the genetic and exposure-history diversity represented was limited. Across a few donors, 4.5% to 6.5% of naive CD4, approximately 3.5% of naive CD8, 2% to 2.5% of memory CD4, and approximately 0.4% of memory CD8 clonotypes were shared. Naive subsets generally had larger estimated clonotype richness than memory subsets. Based on pairwise subsampling, the degree of clonotype sharing among donors was expected to be affected by sequencing depth. Rarefaction of sorted-subset datasets indicated incomplete sequencing despite the large sequencing depth. Higher generation probabilities were observed for clonotypes shared by all four sorted-subset donors than for non-shared clonotypes.

Donors were healthy HIV-negative adults with no recently reported acute infections or vaccinations. Every donor was a Caucasian adult residing in Nashville, Tennessee, USA. CD4+ T cells were enriched by magnetic negative selection, after which naive cells were positively selected on CD45RA and the negative fraction was taken as the memory subset. After blood collection by leukapheresis, PBMCs were isolated using Ficoll-Histopaque density gradient centrifugation and then cryopreserved in the vapor phase of liquid nitrogen. Purity and quantity of every magnetically sorted T cell population were checked by analytical flow cytometry. Genomic DNA was isolated from every sorted fraction and measured by UV absorbance on a Nanodrop 2000c. About this clone itself: The target of this receptor is not known. No much larger clone is present one base from it, and per-base qualities are unavailable.

Using the deep immunoSEQ assay, TCR CDR3 regions were amplified from genomic DNA by multiplex PCR. Genomic DNA extracted from each cell subset was distributed evenly over all wells of several immunoSEQ 96-well plates, and each plate served as one replicate. For sorted subsets, 150 to 250 ng of genomic DNA, equivalent to about 30,000 T cell genomes, went into each replicate PCR. The purified libraries were quantified using a Qubit 3.0 fluorometer, sized with a Bioanalyzer 2100, and then quantified again using the KAPA Library Quantification kit. Each immunoSEQ 96-well plate was sequenced on its own single-read 150-cycle Illumina NextSeq 550 flow cell. The original methods were these. Because only junctional sequences without quality scores were contained in the immunoSEQ output, filtering matching that applied to full-length reads could not be performed. Sequences were annotated with PyIR, a Python wrapper for IgBLAST v1.9, using IMGT germline references to assign V/J genes and CDR3. Reads with weak V/J assignments (E-value above 1e-6), missing CDR3, stop codons, out-of-frame junctions, or ambiguous translated residues were removed. V3J clonotypes were defined as sequences sharing an identical inferred V gene, J gene, and CDR3 amino acid sequence. The percentage overlap between two repertoires was calculated by dividing the number of shared unique clonotypes by the size of the smaller repertoire. Richness of each repertoire was evaluated using RTK rarefaction, the Chao1 estimator, and Recon v2.1 estimates of unobserved clonotypes. For all TCRbeta clonotypes obtained by the gDNA method from four donors, generation probabilities were computed with OLGA. TCRdb's version of the immuneACCESS table is confined to in-frame rearrangements and falls short of the full clone set. An unresolved V gene accounts for under half of the shortfall where checked; the remainder is of unknown origin. That table gives V, J and clone size, and the DNA gave D and trimming. The sample yields over a million clones; 75% to 80% were counted once. The ten largest clonotypes hold 0.52% of the sample.

The TCR was taken from a man aged 18 to 30 in good health. Some clones in this sample may be carry-over from other donors' samples. Sequenced: memory CD4+ T cells from PBMCs. In light of the paper, this sample's cell subset or site label describes: CD45RA-negative fraction. The sequence links TRBV5-1 to TRBJ1-6, and perhaps TRBD1 as D gene, on 5 matching bases. The CDR3 protein: CASRRDRSGNSPLHF. Read as DNA, the sequence is TGCGCCAGCAGAAGGGACCGCAGTGGTAATTCACCCCTCCACTTT.